The 26 T cell receptor beta chains below were found in one sample sequenced in a study of blood T cell repertoires in COVID-19. Some clones are missing from TCRdb's copy, which holds only in-frame ones; the method was immunoSEQ multiplex PCR. The sample contains fewer than 200,000 clones, 84% of which appear only once. Sample: PBMCs or T cells enriched from blood (not recorded which). Receptors were obtained from a woman in her 30s who had been exposed to COVID-19.

The CDR3 bases are TGTGCCAGCAGCCGTGGGACACAGCTCCACTATGGCTACACCTTC. Protein: CASSRGTQLHYGYTF. V is TRBV7-9 and J is TRBJ1-2; D possibly corresponds to TRBD1 (6 bases). The CDR3 extends over 15 amino acids. V shed 5 bases and J shed 3 bases, with 16 bases lying between them. Germline V gives CDR1 SEHNR, CDR2 FQNEAQ (reference sequence).

The chain links TRBV5-1 to TRBJ1-1; D is uncertain. The ends were cut back, 0 bases at V and 8 bases at J, with 14 bases in the middle. The CDR3 has 14 amino acids. CDR1 and CDR2 (germline): SGHRS, YFSETQ. The CDR3 region is CASSLEYSLGEAFF. The CDR3 DNA is TGCGCCAGCAGCTTGGAGTACAGCCTTGGGGAAGCTTTCTTT.

The rearrangement links TRBV27 to TRBJ1-3; no reliable D call. This CDR3 comprises 14 residues. Trimming removed 6 bases from V and 4 bases from J, with 13 bases in between. Germline-derived CDR1 and CDR2 are MNHEY and SMNVEV (reference sequence). CDR3 region: CASSGGVPGNTIYF. In DNA, the CDR3 is TGTGCCAGCAGCGGCGGGGTACCCGGAAACACCATATATTTT.

The chain recombines TRBV7-9 with TRBJ1-6, with D possibly being TRBD1 (5 bases). CDR1 SEHNR and CDR2 FQNEAQ come from the germline V gene (reference sequence). The CDR3 has 15 amino acids. With 5 bases removed from V and 5 bases from J, the gap between germline ends came to 13 bases. This CDR3 is CASSTHGGNNSPLHF. DNA of the CDR3: TGTGCCAGCAGCACACATGGGGGGAATAATTCACCCCTCCACTTT.

The chain recombines TRBV4-2 with TRBJ1-4; D is ambiguous. Germline loops: CDR1 LGHNA, CDR2 YNFKEQ. CDR3 length: 18 amino acids. The V gene lost 0 bases and the J gene lost 2 bases, with 16 bases spanning the gap. The CDR3 protein is CASSQDIPTGVTNEKLFF. DNA of the CDR3: TGTGCCAGCAGCCAAGACATCCCCACTGGAGTGACTAATGAAAAACTGTTTTTT.

This clone was recorded a few times. J is TRBJ1-3 and V is TRBV4-3, with D possibly matching TRBD1 (5 bases). The CDR3 is 15 residues long. V shed 0 bases and J shed 3 bases, with 9 bases lying between them. Germline loops: CDR1 LGHNA, CDR2 YSLEER. CDR3: CASSQERGGGNTIYF. CDR3 DNA sequence: TGCGCCAGCAGCCAAGAAAGGGGTGGTGGAAACACCATATATTTT.

The chain couples TRBV5-1 to TRBJ2-7; 8 bases map to TRBD1. Germline loops: CDR1 SGHRS, CDR2 YFSETQ. This CDR3 spans 18 amino acids. Unmatched junction bases numbered 15, after V lost 4 bases and J lost 0 bases. The DNA for the CDR3 is TGCGCCAGCAGCGAATGGGACAGGAGCGAATACAACTCCTACGAGCAGTACTTC. Its translation: CASSEWDRSEYNSYEQYF.

V gene TRBV6-5 combines with J gene TRBJ1-6, with 8 nucleotides matching TRBD1. This CDR3 contains 14 residues. J lost 10 bases, V lost 6 bases, and 8 bases had no gene match. Per germline, CDR1 MNHEY and CDR2 SVGAGI. The CDR3 loop is CASSWDRLRSPLHF. The CDR3 nucleotides are TGTGCCAGCAGCTGGGACAGGTTAAGGTCACCCCTCCACTTT.

The V gene is TRBV9, the J gene TRBJ2-3; 9 bases line up with TRBD2. Per the germline V gene, CDR1 is SGDLS and CDR2 is YYNGEE. This CDR3 comprises 16 residues. Unmatched junction bases numbered 4, after V lost 0 bases and J lost 2 bases. CDR3 bases: TGTGCCAGCAGCGTAGAAGGCGGGGGGGACACAGATACGCAGTATTTT. Protein sequence: CASSVEGGGDTDTQYF.

The chain has TRBV5-1 and TRBJ1-1; TRBD1 matches 7 bases. In germline, CDR1 is SGHRS, CDR2 YFSETQ. The CDR3 has 13 residues. J was trimmed by 6 bases and V by 2 bases; bases with no gene match: 4. CDR3 nucleotides: TGCGCCAGCAGCTTCCGGGACAGTTCTGAAGCTTTCTTT. Translating it yields CASSFRDSSEAFF.

There are a few counts of this clone. The rearrangement links TRBV2 to TRBJ1-6; 8 nucleotides agree with TRBD1. The CDR3 has 15 amino acids. The ends lost 6 bases at V and 7 bases at J; junction bases unmatched: 8. Germline V CDR1 and CDR2: SNHLY, FYNNEI. The CDR3 nucleotides read TGTGCCAGCAGATCGGACGGGACAGGAAATTCACCCCTCCACTTT. Amino acids: CASRSDGTGNSPLHF.

The chain has TRBV9 and TRBJ1-2; no firm D call. The CDR3 runs 12 residues. V was cut by 4 bases and J by 4 bases, with 8 bases left in between. CDR1 and CDR2 from the germline V gene are SGDLS and YYNGEE. In DNA form, the CDR3 reads TGTGCCAGCAGCCTTCCCCTCTATGGCTACACCTTC. The encoded protein is CASSLPLYGYTF.

J is TRBJ1-6 and V is TRBV5-8, with D hard to call. The CDR3 spans 12 residues. Germline V gene sequence: CDR1 SGHTS, CDR2 YDEGEE. Trimming left V 4 bases short and J 13 bases short, with 12 bases between. The CDR3 spells CASSMSLSPLHF. The CDR3 DNA is TGTGCCAGCAGCATGAGCCTATCGCCCCTCCACTTT.

This chain uses TRBV19 with TRBJ1-5, with a possible D match to TRBD1 (5 bases). Germline V gene lookup returns CDR1 LNHDA and CDR2 SQIVND (reference sequence). V was clipped by 5 bases and J by 6 bases, with 20 bases between them. This CDR3 region has 16 residues. The DNA of the CDR3 is TGTGCCAGTAGTGGGGGGACGATGTGGGGAGGTCAGCCCCAGCATTTT. Its protein product is CASSGGTMWGGQPQHF.

CDR3 in DNA: TGTGCCGGCTCCGGGGGTTCCTACAATGAGCAGTTCTTC. Protein sequence: CAGSGGSYNEQFF. The chain uses TRBV5-4 and TRBJ2-1; maybe TRBD2 (6 bases). Trimming removed 10 bases from V and 1 base from J, with 12 bases in between. The CDR3 consists of 13 residues. The germline V gene has CDR1 SGHNT and CDR2 YYREEE (reference sequence).

The V gene is TRBV10-3, the J gene TRBJ2-7; 9 bases line up with TRBD2. Per germline, CDR1 ENHRY and CDR2 SYGVKD. The CDR3 runs to 12 residues. V was clipped by 6 bases and J by 5 bases; unmatched bases: 2. CDR3 in amino acids: CAIRAGGHEQYF. CDR3 sequence (DNA): TGTGCCATCAGGGCGGGGGGGCACGAGCAGTACTTC.

This rearrangement joins TRBV7-3 to TRBJ2-7; D might be TRBD2 (5 bases). Germline CDR1 and CDR2: SGHTA and FQGTGA. CDR3 length: 14 residues. V was cut by 3 bases and J by 5 bases, with 14 bases left in between. CDR3 region: CASSLGSGVNEQYF. The CDR3 coding sequence is TGTGCCAGCAGCTTGGGCTCCGGGGTCAACGAGCAGTACTTC.

In its sample, this clone was seen a few times. This chain connects TRBV11-2 to TRBJ1-2, with D perhaps matching TRBD1 (5 bases). Deletions cut 0 bases from V and 1 base from J, with 12 bases between. This CDR3 is 16 amino acids long. In germline, CDR1 is SGHAT, CDR2 FQNNGV. CDR3 sequence reads: CASSLELGGVNYGYTF. Written as DNA, the CDR3 is TGTGCCAGCAGCTTAGAATTGGGGGGAGTTAACTATGGCTACACCTTC.

The chain couples TRBV5-8 to TRBJ1-6; 10 positions agree with TRBD1. The ends lost 3 bases at V and 8 bases at J; junction bases unmatched: 2. There are 14 residues in the CDR3. Per germline, CDR1 SGHTS and CDR2 YDEGEE. This chain's CDR3 is CASSSGTGDSPLHF. CDR3 DNA: TGTGCCAGCAGCTCGGGGACAGGGGATTCACCCCTCCACTTT.

The V call is TRBV6-2 or TRBV6-3, the J call TRBJ2-7, with 8 bases identical to TRBD1. With 6 bases clipped from V and 2 bases from J, the junction kept 6 bases outside the gene matches. Germline CDR1 MNHEY, CDR2 SVGEGT. The CDR3 sequence is 14 residues long. The CDR3 is CASSLTGGTYEQYF. The CDR3 DNA sequence: TGTGCCAGCAGCCTTACAGGGGGGACCTACGAGCAGTACTTC.

The chain has TRBV4-1 and TRBJ2-7; 9 positions match TRBD2. Losses at the gene ends were 4 bases for V and 3 bases for J; bases not matched to a gene: 7. The germline CDR1 and CDR2 sequences are MGHRA and YSYEKL. There are 15 residues in the CDR3. CDR3 sequence: CASSLGGSGGYEQYF. The CDR3 DNA is TGCGCCAGCAGCCTAGGGGGTAGCGGGGGCTACGAGCAGTACTTC.

This chain links TRBV7-6 with TRBJ2-3, with no clear D. With 1 base removed from V and 5 bases from J, the gap between germline ends came to 4 bases. The germline gives CDR1 SGHVS, CDR2 FNYEAQ. The CDR3 runs 12 residues. The CDR3 here is CASSLVVDTQYF. CDR3 nucleotides: TGTGCCAGCAGCTTAGTAGTAGATACGCAGTATTTT.

This clone has only a few counts. The gene calls are TRBV7-2 and TRBJ2-7, with TRBD2 as a possible D gene (5 bases). Germline V gives CDR1 SGHTA, CDR2 FQGNSA. Between the trimmed V and J ends, which lost 2 bases and 5 bases, there was a span of 10 bases. This CDR3 has 13 amino acids. CDR3 sequence reads: CASSLKHGNEQYF. The DNA of the CDR3 is TGTGCCAGCAGCTTAAAGCACGGGAACGAGCAGTACTTC.

V and J are TRBV4-1 and TRBJ2-1, with a possible D match to TRBD1 (5 bases). With 6 bases removed from V and 6 bases from J, the gap between germline ends came to 18 bases. Germline V CDR1 and CDR2: MGHRA, YSYEKL. The CDR3 contains 15 residues. The CDR3: CASRPPSSRGNEQFF. The CDR3 nucleotides read TGCGCCAGCAGGCCTCCAAGCTCAAGGGGCAATGAGCAGTTCTTC.

This sequence joins TRBV19 and TRBJ1-2; the D gene is possibly TRBD1 (5 bases). CDR1 LNHDA and CDR2 SQIVND come from the germline V gene (reference sequence). V was pared by 0 bases and J by 4 bases, with 12 bases between. This CDR3 contains 15 residues. The CDR3 spells CASSIDDSRAYGYTF. The DNA of the CDR3 is TGTGCCAGTAGTATAGATGACAGCCGTGCCTATGGCTACACCTTC.

The chain employs TRBV18 and TRBJ1-1; D is undetermined. The ends were cut back, 3 bases at V and 7 bases at J, with 12 bases in the middle. The CDR3 covers 13 residues. From germline, CDR1 is KGHSH and CDR2 LQKENI. This CDR3 reads CASSPGQRGEAFF. In nucleotides, the CDR3 is TGTGCCAGCTCACCGGGTCAGCGGGGTGAAGCTTTCTTT.